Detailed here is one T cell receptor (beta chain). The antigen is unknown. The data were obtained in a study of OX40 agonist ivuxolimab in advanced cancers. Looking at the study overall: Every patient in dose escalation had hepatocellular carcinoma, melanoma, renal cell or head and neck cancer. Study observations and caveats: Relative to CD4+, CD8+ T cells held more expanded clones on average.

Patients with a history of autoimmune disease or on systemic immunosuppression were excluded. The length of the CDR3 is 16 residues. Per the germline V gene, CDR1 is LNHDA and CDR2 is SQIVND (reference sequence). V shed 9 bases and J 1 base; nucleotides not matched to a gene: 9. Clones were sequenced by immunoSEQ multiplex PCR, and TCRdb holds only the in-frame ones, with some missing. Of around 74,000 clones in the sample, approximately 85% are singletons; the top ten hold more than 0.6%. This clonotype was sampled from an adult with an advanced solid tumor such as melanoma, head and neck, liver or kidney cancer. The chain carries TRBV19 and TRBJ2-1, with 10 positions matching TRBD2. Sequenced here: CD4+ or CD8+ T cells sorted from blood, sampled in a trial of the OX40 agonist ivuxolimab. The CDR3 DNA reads TGTGCCAGCTACTCTAGCGGGGGAAAATCCTACAATGAGCAGTTCTTC. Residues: CASYSSGGKSYNEQFF. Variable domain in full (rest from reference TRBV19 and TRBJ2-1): DGGITQSPKYLFRKEGQNVTLSCEQNLNHDAMYWYRQDPGQGLRLIYYSQIVNDFQKGDIAEGYSVSREKKESFPLTVTSAQKNPTAFYLCASYSSGGKSYNEQFFGPGTRLTVL.